The 16 T cell receptor beta chains in this list originate from one sample, sequenced in a study of T cells after posttransplantation cyclophosphamide. Some clones are missing from TCRdb's copy, which holds only in-frame ones; the method was immunoSEQ multiplex PCR. The table lists some 3,500 clones, roughly three quarters of them singletons. Material for sequencing was memory CD8+ T cells sorted from blood. The origin of the receptors is a man aged 45-60 years.

The gene calls are TRBV5-6 and TRBJ2-3, with no clear D. This CDR3 contains 12 residues. Per the germline V gene, CDR1 is SGHDT and CDR2 is YYEEEE. With 5 bases removed from V and 3 bases from J, the gap between germline ends came to 7 bases. Written as DNA, the CDR3 is TGTGCCAGCAGTTCCAGGACAGATACGCAGTATTTT. It translates to CASSSRTDTQYF.

The gene calls are TRBV11-2 and TRBJ1-2; the D gene is possibly TRBD1 (6 bases). CDR1 is SGHAT and CDR2 is FQNNGV in the germline V gene. Trimming shortened V by 1 base and J by 8 bases, and 14 bases separated the two germline ends. The CDR3 consists of 14 residues. The CDR3 DNA is TGTGCCAGCAGCTTAGCCGGGGGGCTAAACGGCTACACCTTC. Translation: CASSLAGGLNGYTF. The whole variable domain, filled in from reference TRBV11-2 and TRBJ1-2, reads EAGVAQSPRYKIIEKRQSVAFWCNPISGHATLYWYQQILGQGPKLLIQFQNNGVVDDSQLPKDRFSAERLKGVDSTLKIQPAKLEDSAVYLCASSLAGGLNGYTFGSGTRLTVV.

This clone was seen a few times. The V and J genes are TRBV28 and TRBJ1-1; D is unresolved. The CDR3 has 10 residues. Germline loops: CDR1 MDHEN, CDR2 SYDVKM. Trimming left V 3 bases short and J 8 bases short, with 4 bases between. For the CDR3, the DNA is TGTGCCAGCAGTTTCAGGGAAGCTTTCTTT. Translation: CASSFREAFF.

The J gene is TRBJ1-2, the V gene TRBV29-1; TRBD1 is a possible D gene (5 bases). Per germline, CDR1 SQVTM and CDR2 ANQGSEA. V shed 7 bases and J shed 4 bases, with 10 bases lying between them. The CDR3 covers 11 residues. The CDR3 loop reads CSAETVYGYTF. CDR3 DNA sequence: TGCAGCGCAGAGACAGTCTATGGCTACACCTTC.

This clone was counted between two and nine times. This chain uses TRBV20-1 with TRBJ1-4; D is perhaps TRBD1 (6 bases). This CDR3 contains 11 residues. The germline gives CDR1 DFQATT, CDR2 SNEGSKA (reference sequence). Trimming pared 6 bases from V and 8 bases from J, leaving 10 bases between. CDR3 amino acids: CSAEQGEKLFF. The CDR3 DNA reads as TGCAGTGCAGAACAGGGCGAAAAACTGTTTTTT.

The CDR3 DNA reads as TGCGCCAGCAGCTTGGGGTCACCGGGATTCGAAGCTTTCTTT. Translated: CASSLGSPGFEAFF. This chain links TRBV5-1 with TRBJ1-1; D ambiguous. The germline gives CDR1 SGHRS, CDR2 YFSETQ. Trimming took off 0 bases at V and 8 bases at J, with 14 bases between the two ends. The CDR3 spans 14 residues.

The J gene is TRBJ1-2, the V gene TRBV7-2; D is ambiguous. The CDR3 has 14 residues. From germline, CDR1 is SGHTA and CDR2 FQGNSA. Trimming stripped 4 bases from V and 4 bases from J, with 13 bases between. The CDR3 sequence: CASSSTPTPYGYTF. The DNA of the CDR3 is TGTGCCAGCAGCTCGACACCGACCCCCTATGGCTACACCTTC.

CDR3 sequence reads: CAISDHQGNSYEQYF. CDR3 nucleotide sequence: TGTGCCATCAGTGACCACCAGGGCAACTCCTACGAGCAGTACTTC. The V gene is TRBV10-3, the J gene TRBJ2-7; D perhaps matches TRBD1 (5 bases). Germline V lookup: CDR1 ENHRY, CDR2 SYGVKD. Between the trimmed V and J ends, which lost 3 bases and 0 bases, there was a span of 12 bases. This CDR3 spans 15 amino acids.

The CDR3: CASSFGRTGELFF. The CDR3 DNA reads TGTGCCAGCAGCTTTGGCAGGACCGGGGAGCTGTTTTTT. The rearrangement uses TRBV11-3 and TRBJ2-2; no clear D. Trimming shortened V by 3 bases and J by 5 bases, and 7 bases separated the two germline ends. The CDR3 consists of 13 residues. CDR1 is SGHNT, CDR2 YENEEA, per germline.

This clone was counted once. The rearrangement joins TRBV2 to TRBJ2-2, with 8 bases identical to TRBD1. There are 13 residues in the CDR3. Per germline, CDR1 SNHLY and CDR2 FYNNEI. The CDR3 here is CAYRDRSAGELFF. The DNA for the CDR3 is TGTGCTTACAGGGACAGGAGCGCCGGGGAGCTGTTTTTT.

The chain couples TRBV2 to TRBJ2-6; D possibly corresponds to TRBD1 (5 bases). Trimming left V 3 bases short and J 0 bases short, with 15 bases between. Germline assignment: CDR1 SNHLY and CDR2 FYNNEI. The CDR3 totals 18 residues. CDR3 sequence: CASSDDRYFGSGANVLTF. The CDR3 DNA is TGTGCCAGCAGTGACGACAGATACTTCGGCTCTGGGGCCAACGTCCTGACTTTC.

V and J are TRBV15 and TRBJ1-1, with 7 bases matching TRBD1. The germline gives CDR1 LNHNV, CDR2 YYDKDF (reference sequence). J was trimmed by 5 bases and V by 2 bases; bases with no gene match: 5. The length of the CDR3 is 14 residues. The CDR3: CATSRSRGQTEAFF. For the CDR3, the DNA is TGTGCCACCAGCAGATCAAGGGGGCAGACTGAAGCTTTCTTT. The variable domain in full, completed from reference TRBV15 and TRBJ1-1, reads DAMVIQNPRYQVTQFGKPVTLSCSQTLNHNVMYWYQQKSSQAPKLLFHYYDKDFNNEADTPDNFQSRRPNTSFCFLDIRSPGLGDTAMYLCATSRSRGQTEAFFGQGTRLTVV.

This clone was seen once. This chain links TRBV11-3 with TRBJ2-1; the match to TRBD2 covers 11 bases. V gave up 4 bases and J gave up 3 bases; unmatched junction bases: 11. Germline V gene data show CDR1 as SGHNT and CDR2 as YENEEA. The CDR3 is made up of 18 amino acids. The CDR3 region has the DNA TGTGCCAGCAGCTCGATCGGATTAGCGGGAGGGCTCTACAATGAGCAGTTCTTC. Translating it yields CASSSIGLAGGLYNEQFF.

The chain links TRBV4-3 to TRBJ1-1; D is uncertain. Trimming shortened V by 6 bases and J by 8 bases, and 19 bases separated the two germline ends. CDR3 length equals 14 residues. CDR1 and CDR2 (germline): LGHNA, YSLEER. This CDR3 reads CASSYVGVPPEAFF. In DNA form, the CDR3 reads TGCGCCAGCAGTTATGTCGGAGTGCCCCCCGAAGCTTTCTTT.

The chain links TRBV9 to TRBJ2-1; 15 bases fit TRBD2. The CDR3 totals 17 residues. Germline V lookup: CDR1 SGDLS, CDR2 YYNGEE. V trimming: 4 bases; J trimming: 4 bases; junction bases outside the gene matches: 6. For the CDR3, the DNA is TGTGCCAGCAGCCCTGGGACTAGCGGGGGGCCGTACAATGAGCAGTTCTTC. This translates into CASSPGTSGGPYNEQFF.

DNA of the CDR3: TGTGCCTGGAGTGTTAGCGGGGGGCAGGAGCAGTTCTTC. As protein: CAWSVSGGQEQFF. This rearrangement joins TRBV30 to TRBJ2-1; 10 nucleotides line up with TRBD2. J was trimmed by 10 bases and V by 0 bases; bases with no gene match: 3. The CDR3 has 13 amino acids. CDR1 is GTSNPN, CDR2 SVGIG, per germline (reference sequence). Using reference TRBV30 and TRBJ2-1 for the parts outside the CDR3, the full variable domain is SQTIHQWPATLVQPVGSPLSLECTVEGTSNPNLYWYRQAAGRGLQLLFYSVGIGQISSEVPQNLSASRPQDRQFILSSKKLLLSDSGFYLCAWSVSGGQEQFFGPGTRLTVL.